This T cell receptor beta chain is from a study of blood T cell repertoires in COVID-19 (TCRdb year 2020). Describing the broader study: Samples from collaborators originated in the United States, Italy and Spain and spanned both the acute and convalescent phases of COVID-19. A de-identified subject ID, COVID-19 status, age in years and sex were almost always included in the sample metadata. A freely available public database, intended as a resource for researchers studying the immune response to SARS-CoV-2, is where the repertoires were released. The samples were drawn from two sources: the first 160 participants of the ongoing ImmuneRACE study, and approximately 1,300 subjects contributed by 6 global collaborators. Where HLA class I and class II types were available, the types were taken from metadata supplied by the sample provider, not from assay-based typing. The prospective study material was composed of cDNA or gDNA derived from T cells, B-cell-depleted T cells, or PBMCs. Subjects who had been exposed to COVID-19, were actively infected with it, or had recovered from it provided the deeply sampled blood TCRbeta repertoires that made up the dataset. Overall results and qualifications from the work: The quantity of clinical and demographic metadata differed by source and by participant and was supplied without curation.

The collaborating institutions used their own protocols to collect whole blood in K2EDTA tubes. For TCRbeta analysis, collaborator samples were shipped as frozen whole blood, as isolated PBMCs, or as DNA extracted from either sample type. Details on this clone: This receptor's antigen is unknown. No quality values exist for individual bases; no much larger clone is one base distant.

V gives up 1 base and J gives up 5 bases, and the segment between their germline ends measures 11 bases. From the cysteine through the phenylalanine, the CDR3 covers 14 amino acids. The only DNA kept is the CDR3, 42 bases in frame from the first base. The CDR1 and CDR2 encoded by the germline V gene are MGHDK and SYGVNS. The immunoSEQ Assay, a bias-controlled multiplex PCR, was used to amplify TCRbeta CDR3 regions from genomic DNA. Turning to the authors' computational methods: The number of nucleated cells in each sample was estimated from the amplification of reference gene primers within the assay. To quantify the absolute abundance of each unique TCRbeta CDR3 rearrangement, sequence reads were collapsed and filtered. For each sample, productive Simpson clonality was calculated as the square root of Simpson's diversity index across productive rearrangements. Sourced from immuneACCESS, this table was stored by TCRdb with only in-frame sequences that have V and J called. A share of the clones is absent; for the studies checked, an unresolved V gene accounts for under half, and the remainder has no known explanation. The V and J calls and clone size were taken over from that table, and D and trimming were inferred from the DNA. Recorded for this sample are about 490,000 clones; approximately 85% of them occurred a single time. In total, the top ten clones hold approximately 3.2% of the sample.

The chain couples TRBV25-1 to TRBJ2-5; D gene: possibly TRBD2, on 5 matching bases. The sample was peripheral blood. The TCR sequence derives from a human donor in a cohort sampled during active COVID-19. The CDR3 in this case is CASSEFRGGETQYF. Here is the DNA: TGTGCCAGCAGTGAATTTCGGGGTGGGGAGACCCAGTACTTC.